This entry lists 15 T cell receptor beta chains sequenced from one sample in a study of cytomegalovirus exposure and HLA in healthy donors. PCR involved 60 Vbeta and 13 Jbeta primers. TCRdb keeps only in-frame clones here, not all; method: immunoSEQ multiplex PCR. The sample carries more than 85,000 clones, around 72% recorded once. What was sequenced was PBMCs. Receptors were obtained from a male donor in good health and CMV-seronegative.

The V call is TRBV18, the J call TRBJ1-4, with 7 bases aligning to TRBD1. This CDR3 contains 14 residues. Germline values: CDR1 KGHSH, CDR2 LQKENI. V lost 3 bases to trimming and J lost 2 bases; unmatched junction nucleotides: 0. CDR3 sequence reads: CASSPTGTNEKLFF. For the CDR3, the DNA is TGTGCCAGCTCACCGACAGGGACTAATGAAAAACTGTTTTTT.

The rearrangement links TRBV5-6 to TRBJ2-3, with 9 bases matching TRBD2. The J segment lost 10 bases and the V segment lost 4 bases, leaving 7 bases of the junction unmatched. CDR3 length equals 13 residues. Germline CDR1 is SGHDT and CDR2 is YYEEEE. For the CDR3, the DNA is TGTGCCAGCAGCACCGGGACTAGCCCAGCGCAGTATTTT. This encodes CASSTGTSPAQYF.

This rearrangement joins TRBV28 to TRBJ1-3; D not certain. The J call may be wrong; the DNA end is better matched by TRBJ2-2. Germline V gene sequence: CDR1 MDHEN, CDR2 SYDVKM. The CDR3 totals 12 residues. CDR3 in amino acids: CASSLLPGELFF. CDR3 DNA sequence: TGTGCCAGCAGTTTACTCCCCGGGGAGCTGTTTTTT.

This clone was seen a handful of times. V and J are TRBV19 and TRBJ1-1; D not certain. This CDR3 region has 13 residues. Looked up from germline, CDR1 is LNHDA and CDR2 is SQIVND (reference sequence). The germline V and J ends were trimmed by 7 bases and 7 bases, with 16 bases remaining between them. The CDR3 sequence: CASTPRGPSEAFF. CDR3 DNA sequence: TGTGCCAGTACCCCTCGGGGTCCGAGTGAAGCTTTCTTT.

This chain uses TRBV9 with TRBJ2-7; maybe TRBD2 (5 bases). V lost 0 bases and J lost 6, with 16 bases in between. The CDR3 sequence is 15 residues long. From germline, CDR1 is SGDLS and CDR2 YYNGEE. CDR3 residues: CASSVGSGQTSEQYF. The DNA of the CDR3 is TGTGCCAGCAGCGTAGGGAGCGGCCAGACATCCGAGCAGTACTTC.

This clone was detected a few times. The gene calls are TRBV29-1 and TRBJ2-5, with 9 nucleotides matching TRBD2. V trimming: 7 bases; J trimming: 4 bases; junction bases outside the gene matches: 4. CDR1 and CDR2 from the germline V gene are SQVTM and ANQGSEA. The CDR3 runs to 12 residues. The CDR3 coding sequence is TGCAGCGGGTTAGCGGGAGCAGAGACCCAGTACTTC. This encodes CSGLAGAETQYF.

The rearrangement joins TRBV7-3 to TRBJ2-1; TRBD1 agrees at 7 bases. The CDR3 sequence is 13 residues long. CDR1 and CDR2 (germline): SGHTA, FQGTGA. With 5 bases clipped from V and 5 bases from J, the junction kept 3 bases outside the gene matches. The CDR3 coding sequence is TGTGCCAGCAGCCCCGGGACAGACAATGAGCAGTTCTTC. As protein: CASSPGTDNEQFF. Variable domain in full (rest from reference TRBV7-3 and TRBJ2-1): GAGVSQTPSNKVTEKGKYVELRCDPISGHTALYWYRQSLGQGPEFLIYFQGTGAADDSGLPNDRFFAVRPEGSVSTLKIQRTERGDSAVYLCASSPGTDNEQFFGPGTRLTVL.

The chain has TRBV9 and TRBJ2-1; 8 bases agree with TRBD2. The V gene's germline CDR1 is SGDLS and CDR2 YYNGEE. V gave up 0 bases and J gave up 7 bases; unmatched junction bases: 9. The CDR3 has 16 amino acids. The CDR3 protein is CASSVGSAGVQNEQFF. The CDR3 coding sequence is TGTGCCAGCAGCGTAGGGTCAGCGGGAGTACAAAATGAGCAGTTCTTC.

The chain employs TRBV21-1 and TRBJ2-7; the table assigns TRBD2, which was not confirmed against the DNA. TRBV21-1 is an annotated pseudogene. The CDR3 has 15 residues. CDR3: CASRLTSGRAYEQYF. CDR3 coding DNA: TGTGCCAGCAGACTGACTAGCGGGAGGGCCTACGAGCAGTACTTC.

CDR3 sequence: CASSLGVEWYEQFF. The CDR3 DNA follows: TGTGCCAGCAGTTTAGGAGTGGAATGGTATGAGCAGTTCTTC. The J gene is TRBJ2-1, the V gene TRBV28; D uncertain. The germline V gene has CDR1 MDHEN and CDR2 SYDVKM. V lost 2 bases to trimming and J lost 8 bases, with 13 bases between them. The CDR3 runs 14 residues.

For this clone: One end of the junction fails to match germline, which may point to a read error. This sample also contains other DNA sequences that code for the same CDR3. V gene TRBV25-1 combines with J gene TRBJ2-2; D may be TRBD2 (5 bases). The CDR3 sequence is 12 residues long. Looked up from germline, CDR1 is MGHDK and CDR2 is SYGVNS. CDR3 sequence (DNA): TGTGCCAGCAGCCAACTTACCGGGGAACTGTTTTTT. Amino acid sequence: CASSQLTGELFF.

The V and J genes are TRBV30 and TRBJ1-5, with a tentative D call TRBD1 (6 bases). The CDR3 is 15 residues long. The V gene's germline CDR1 is GTSNPN and CDR2 SVGIG (reference sequence). V was shortened by 2 bases and J by 4 bases, with 15 bases between the two germline ends. CDR3 sequence reads: CAWSPPDSRNQPQHF. The DNA for the CDR3 is TGTGCCTGGAGTCCTCCGGACAGTAGGAATCAGCCCCAGCATTTT. The full variable domain, its missing parts supplied by reference TRBV30 and TRBJ1-5, is SQTIHQWPATLVQPVGSPLSLECTVEGTSNPNLYWYRQAAGRGLQLLFYSVGIGQISSEVPQNLSASRPQDRQFILSSKKLLLSDSGFYLCAWSPPDSRNQPQHFGDGTRLSIL.

The gene calls are TRBV6-1 and TRBJ2-7; 7 bases align to TRBD2. Germline CDR1 MNHNS, CDR2 SASEGT. With V trimmed by 0 bases and J by 3 bases, 5 bases remained unmatched. CDR3 length: 15 residues. The CDR3 spells CASSEAIAGLYEQYF. In DNA, the CDR3 is TGTGCCAGCAGTGAAGCGATAGCGGGCCTCTACGAGCAGTACTTC.

This chain connects TRBV6-1 to TRBJ2-7; D gene ambiguous. V was shortened by 7 bases and J by 1 base, with 17 bases between the two germline ends. This CDR3 is built from 15 residues. Per germline, CDR1 MNHNS and CDR2 SASEGT. The CDR3 is CASTSLGDPSYEQYF. The CDR3 DNA reads as TGTGCCAGCACGTCGCTGGGCGACCCATCCTACGAGCAGTACTTC.

This clone was seen just once. The CDR3 sequence is CSVPPGGGGGYTF. The CDR3 DNA is TGCAGCGTCCCCCCCGGCGGGGGAGGCGGCTACACCTTC. The chain has TRBV29-1 and TRBJ1-2, with D possibly being TRBD1 (5 bases). CDR3 length: 13 residues. Germline CDR1 reads SQVTM; CDR2 reads ANQGSEA. Between the trimmed V and J ends, which lost 6 bases and 8 bases, there was a span of 19 bases. The variable domain in full, completed from reference TRBV29-1 and TRBJ1-2, reads SAVISQKPSRDICQRGTSLTIQCQVDSQVTMMFWYRQQPGQSLTLIATANQGSEATYESGFVIDKFPISRPNLTFSTLTVSNMSPEDSSIYLCSVPPGGGGGYTFGSGTRLTVV.